This record looks at one TCR beta chain sequence and its context. Antigen: not known. 13 Jbeta primers and 60 Vbeta primers were used for the PCR. The repertoire was sequenced with immunoSEQ multiplex PCR; TCRdb's copy has only in-frame clones and lacks some. The repertoire holds under 200,000 clones, 70% to 90% seen once, with 2.3% in the top ten. The sample belongs to a study of cytomegalovirus exposure and HLA in healthy donors. Whole-study results and caveats: An apparent linkage of common viral pathogens to several of the most significant clusters emerged in a later analysis. Per published accounts, TCR beta sequences correctly predicted the HLA-A and HLA-B alleles of most subjects. In a later analysis, V- and J-gene trimming of beta chains associated with a DCLRE1C missense variant, replicated independently.

Germline CDR1 and CDR2: SQVTM and ANQGSEA. This CDR3 has 12 amino acids. The V end was cut by 2 bases, the J end by 4 bases, with 8 bases between. The origin of this receptor is a woman between 45 and 60 years old in good health and CMV-seronegative. What was sequenced was PBMCs. The chain links TRBV29-1 to TRBJ1-2; D call uncertain. CDR3 sequence (DNA): TGCAGCGTTGAAAGAGGAACCTATGGCTACACCTTC. It encodes CSVERGTYGYTF.